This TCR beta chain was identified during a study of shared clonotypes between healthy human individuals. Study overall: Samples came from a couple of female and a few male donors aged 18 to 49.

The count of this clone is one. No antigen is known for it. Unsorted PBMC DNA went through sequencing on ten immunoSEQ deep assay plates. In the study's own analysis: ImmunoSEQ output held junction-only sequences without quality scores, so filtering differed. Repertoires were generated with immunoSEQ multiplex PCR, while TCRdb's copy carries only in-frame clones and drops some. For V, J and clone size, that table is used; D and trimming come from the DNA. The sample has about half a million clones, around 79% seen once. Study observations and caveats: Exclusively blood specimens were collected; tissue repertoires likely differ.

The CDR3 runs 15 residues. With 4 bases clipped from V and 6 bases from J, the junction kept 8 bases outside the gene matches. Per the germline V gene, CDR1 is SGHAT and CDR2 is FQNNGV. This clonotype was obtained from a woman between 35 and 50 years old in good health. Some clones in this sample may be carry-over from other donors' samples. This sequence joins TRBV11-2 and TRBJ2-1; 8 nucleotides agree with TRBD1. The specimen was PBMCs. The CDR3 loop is CASSSPRGRGNEQFF. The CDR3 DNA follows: TGTGCCAGCAGCTCCCCCAGGGGGCGAGGCAATGAGCAGTTCTTC.